The sequence of this TCR beta chain was determined in a study of beta chain features in type 1 diabetes. The CDR3 length is 13 residues. Germline V lookup: CDR1 SGDLS, CDR2 YYNGEE. Trimming left V 3 bases short and J 3 bases short, with 9 bases between. TCRB transcripts that were expressed got sequenced, as all of the isolated RNA had been reverse transcribed. The protocol was immunoSEQ multiplex PCR, while the TCRdb copy is restricted to in-frame clones and leaves out a portion. The table records about 180,000 clones, approximately 8% of them present only once. The table lists this clone with a few counts. The target antigen is unknown. Findings and caveats of the study: Moderate but significant shortening of TCRB CDR3s was recorded in all four CD4+ subsets from Type 1 diabetes patients.

All sorted populations exceeded 98% purity. This TCR came from a middle-aged woman with type 1 diabetes. Sample: central memory CD4+ T cells from blood. This chain connects TRBV9 to TRBJ2-5, with a tentative D call TRBD1 (6 bases). CDR3 in DNA: TGTGCCAGCAGCGCGGCAGGGGAAGAGACCCAGTACTTC. Translation gives CASSAAGEETQYF.